The 7 T cell receptor beta chains presented below share a single source sample, sequenced in a study of Ad26.COV2.S vaccination and SARS-CoV-2 variants. Treatment specified: roughly 18 received Ad26.COV2.S at low or high dose, single or two shots; roughly five received placebo; per-sample allocation not given. After the first vaccine or placebo injection, samples were drawn on day 63. TCRdb's table, derived via immunoSEQ multiplex PCR, lists solely in-frame clones and lacks some. The sample lists hundreds of thousands of clones, approximately 90% seen once, with about 4.6% in the top ten. The source was peripheral blood, collected in a trial of Ad26.COV2.S vaccine versus placebo. These receptors originate from a person aged 18 to 59 who received the Ad26.COV2.S COVID-19 vaccine or a placebo.

This clone appeared once. The V and J genes are TRBV3-1 (or the pseudogene TRBV3-2) and TRBJ1-6; D is possibly TRBD1 (5 bases). Germline CDR1 and CDR2: LGHDT and YNNKEL (reference sequence). The V gene lost 1 base and the J gene lost 7 bases, with 11 bases spanning the gap. The CDR3 extends over 15 amino acids. CDR3: CASSQGHRPNSPLHF. The CDR3 nucleotides are TGTGCCAGCAGCCAAGGGCACAGGCCGAATTCACCCCTCCACTTT.

The rearrangement joins TRBV6-1 to TRBJ2-1; 10 bases match TRBD2. Unmatched junction bases numbered 17, after V lost 2 bases and J lost 7 bases. The length of the CDR3 is 19 residues. CDR1 is MNHNS, CDR2 SASEGT, per germline. This chain's CDR3 is CASSESLGLSGRASNEQFF. DNA for the CDR3: TGTGCCAGCAGTGAATCCCTCGGTTTGAGCGGGAGGGCCTCGAATGAGCAGTTCTTC.

The chain employs TRBV5-1 and TRBJ2-3; D not certain. The V gene's germline CDR1 is SGHRS and CDR2 YFSETQ. Trimming pared 3 bases from V and 2 bases from J, leaving 10 bases between. The CDR3 spans 14 residues. As DNA, the CDR3 is TGCGCCAGCAGCTCCGCCGACCCCACAGATACGCAGTATTTT. Its protein product is CASSSADPTDTQYF.

The rearrangement links TRBV4-3 to TRBJ1-2; the D is unclear. The CDR3 spans 15 residues. Deletions cut 0 bases from V and 4 bases from J, with 12 bases between. The V gene's germline CDR1 is LGHNA and CDR2 YSLEER. The CDR3 DNA reads as TGCGCCAGCAGCCAAGATTTTCGGACCTTCTATGGCTACACCTTC. This codes for CASSQDFRTFYGYTF.

V and J are TRBV7-2 and TRBJ1-1; 7 bases map to TRBD1. Trimming took 1 base from V and 5 from J; bases not matched to a gene: 4. The CDR3 totals 14 residues. Germline-derived CDR1 and CDR2 are SGHTA and FQGNSA. DNA for the CDR3: TGTGCCAGCAGCTTAGACAGGGGTGAGACTGAAGCTTTCTTT. Protein: CASSLDRGETEAFF.

The rearrangement links TRBV10-3 to TRBJ2-1; D is ambiguous. The CDR3 contains 18 residues. Germline CDR1 and CDR2: ENHRY and SYGVKD. Trimming pared 0 bases from V and 4 bases from J, leaving 19 bases between. CDR3 residues: CAISESIPALGRYNEQFF. Written as DNA, the CDR3 is TGTGCCATCAGTGAGTCTATTCCAGCGTTGGGTAGATACAATGAGCAGTTCTTC.

The chain joins TRBV9 to TRBJ2-5, with D hard to call. CDR1 is SGDLS, CDR2 YYNGEE, per germline. The CDR3 contains 14 residues. The germline V and J ends were trimmed by 4 bases and 4 bases, with 14 bases remaining between them. The chain's CDR3 is CASSLSAELETQYF. CDR3 coding DNA: TGTGCCAGCAGCCTCTCGGCGGAATTAGAGACCCAGTACTTC.